These 11 T cell receptor beta chains came from one sample sequenced in a study of OX40 agonist ivuxolimab in advanced cancers. Libraries were prepared through the immunoSEQ multiplex PCR assay. The clones in this table, taken by TCRdb from immuneACCESS, are in-frame only. Not every clone is retained; where verified, under half of the shortfall comes from an unresolved V gene, and the cause of the rest is unknown. The sample includes approximately 65,000 clones, with roughly 87% observed a single time. The ten biggest clones cover 0.38% of the sample. The material sequenced was CD4+ or CD8+ T cells sorted from blood, taken in a trial of the OX40 agonist ivuxolimab. The receptors were gathered from an adult with an advanced solid tumor such as melanoma, head and neck, liver or kidney cancer.

This clone appeared a single time. This chain connects TRBV2 to TRBJ1-1; no definite D call. This CDR3 comprises 12 residues. Trimming left V 9 bases short and J 4 bases short, with 12 bases between. Germline V gene lookup returns CDR1 SNHLY and CDR2 FYNNEI. CDR3 region: CARNARGTEAFF. The CDR3 nucleotides are TGTGCCAGAAACGCCCGGGGCACTGAAGCTTTCTTT.

This rearrangement joins TRBV21-1 to TRBJ1-4. TRBV21-1 is deemed a pseudogene. This CDR3 is built from 14 residues. For the CDR3, the DNA is TGTGCCAGCAGACAGGGCGGGGGGATGGAAAAACTGTTTTTT. It encodes CASRQGGGMEKLFF.

J is TRBJ2-5 and V is TRBV10-3, with 10 bases matching TRBD2. Germline V CDR1 and CDR2: ENHRY, SYGVKD. The V and J ends lost 3 bases and 4 bases, in that order; junction bases with no gene match: 11. This CDR3 spans 17 amino acids. The CDR3 DNA reads TGTGCCATCAGTGACCAGAAGCGGGGGGGATCTGGAGAGACCCAGTACTTC. Its translation: CAISDQKRGGSGETQYF.

The rearrangement joins TRBV10-3 to TRBJ2-1; perhaps TRBD1 as D (5 bases). Germline V gene sequence: CDR1 ENHRY, CDR2 SYGVKD. Trimming took off 3 bases at V and 8 bases at J, with 14 bases between the two ends. This CDR3 spans 14 amino acids. The CDR3 DNA reads TGTGCCATCAGTGAAGGCGCCCAAGGGGATGAGCAGTTCTTC. Its protein product is CAISEGAQGDEQFF.

The chain is built from TRBV11-3 and TRBJ1-6; 7 nucleotides align to TRBD1. The CDR3 is 14 residues long. J lost 10 bases, V lost 5 bases, and 8 bases had no gene match. The germline CDR1 and CDR2 sequences are SGHNT and YENEEA. The CDR3 region is CASSNTGDRSPLHF. In DNA, the CDR3 is TGTGCCAGCAGCAACACAGGGGATCGGTCACCCCTCCACTTT. Full variable domain (missing parts from reference TRBV11-3 and TRBJ1-6): EAGVVQSPRYKIIEKKQPVAFWCNPISGHNTLYWYLQNLGQGPELLIRYENEEAVDDSQLPKDRFSAERLKGVDSTLKIQPAELGDSAVYLCASSNTGDRSPLHFGNGTRLTVT.

The CDR3 nucleotides read TGTGCCAGCAGACGGACTAGCAAGAGCTCCTACGAGCAGTACTTC. Residues: CASRRTSKSSYEQYF. The chain is built from TRBV6-5 and TRBJ2-7, with TRBD2 identical over 8 bases. Per germline, CDR1 MNHEY and CDR2 SVGAGI. The CDR3 is 15 residues long. V lost 6 bases and J lost 0; bases outside the gene matches: 7.

A few counts support this clone. This chain's CDR3 is CASSGGPGYGYTF. CDR3 in DNA: TGTGCCAGTAGTGGTGGCCCCGGCTATGGCTACACCTTC. The chain links TRBV19 to TRBJ1-2, with D hard to call. Trimming stripped 5 bases from V and 4 bases from J, with 11 bases between. Germline V gene lookup returns CDR1 LNHDA and CDR2 SQIVND (reference sequence). The CDR3 is made up of 13 amino acids.

The chain uses TRBV2 and TRBJ2-7; 8 nucleotides align to TRBD1. Trimming cost V 10 bases and J 0 bases; bases outside gene matches: 8. The CDR3 loop spans 14 amino acids. The V gene's germline CDR1 is SNHLY and CDR2 FYNNEI. CDR3 sequence reads: CAISRDRSSYEQYF. DNA for the CDR3: TGTGCCATCTCGCGGGACAGGAGCTCCTACGAGCAGTACTTC.

CDR3 residues: CASSIGRTRPNAFF. CDR3 nucleotide sequence: TGTGCCAGTAGTATTGGTAGGACAAGGCCCAACGCTTTCTTT. The V call is TRBV19, the J call TRBJ1-1; TRBD1 is a possible D gene (5 bases). The germline V and J ends were trimmed by 3 bases and 11 bases, with 19 bases remaining between them. The CDR3 loop spans 14 amino acids. Germline-derived CDR1 and CDR2 are LNHDA and SQIVND (reference sequence). The variable domain in full, completed from reference TRBV19 and TRBJ1-1, reads DGGITQSPKYLFRKEGQNVTLSCEQNLNHDAMYWYRQDPGQGLRLIYYSQIVNDFQKGDIAEGYSVSREKKESFPLTVTSAQKNPTAFYLCASSIGRTRPNAFFGQGTRLTVV.

The CDR3 DNA sequence: TGTGCCAGCAGTCGGGGCGGCTATGGCTACACCTTC. This codes for CASSRGGYGYTF. J is TRBJ1-2 and V is TRBV6-1; possible D gene TRBD1, 5 bases. The CDR3 is 12 residues long. From germline, CDR1 is MNHNS and CDR2 SASEGT. With 5 bases removed from V and 4 bases from J, the gap between germline ends came to 8 bases.

The genes are TRBV6-5 and TRBJ2-7; D possibly matches TRBD1 or TRBD2 (6 bases each). V was trimmed by 0 bases and J by 2 bases, leaving 8 bases between them. Germline values: CDR1 MNHEY, CDR2 SVGAGI. This CDR3 has 14 residues. The CDR3 sequence is CASSYSEGAYEQYF. CDR3 nucleotides: TGTGCCAGCAGTTACTCGGAGGGGGCCTACGAGCAGTACTTC.